This entry describes one T cell receptor (beta chain). The authors' processing: Reference gene primers were amplified, and this amplification served to estimate nucleated cell counts. Clones were sequenced by immunoSEQ multiplex PCR, and TCRdb holds only the in-frame ones, with some missing. V, J and clone size reflect that table, while D and trimming were determined from the DNA. The table has roughly 200,000 clones, 83% seen once. The record originates from a study of blood T cell repertoires in COVID-19. At the level of the study: There were acute and convalescent COVID-19 samples, and they came from the United States, Italy and Spain.

The specimen sequenced was peripheral blood. This TCR came from a woman in her twenties or thirties with COVID-19, enrolled during active disease.

CDR3 loop: CASSLGLAGETQYF. The CDR3 nucleotides are TGCGCCAGCAGCTTGGGACTAGCGGGAGAGACCCAGTACTTC. This chain uses TRBV5-1 with TRBJ2-5, with 10 bases aligning to TRBD2. The length of the CDR3 is 14 residues. Germline V CDR1 and CDR2: SGHRS, YFSETQ. Trimming removed 0 bases from V and 4 bases from J; junction bases left unmatched: 0.